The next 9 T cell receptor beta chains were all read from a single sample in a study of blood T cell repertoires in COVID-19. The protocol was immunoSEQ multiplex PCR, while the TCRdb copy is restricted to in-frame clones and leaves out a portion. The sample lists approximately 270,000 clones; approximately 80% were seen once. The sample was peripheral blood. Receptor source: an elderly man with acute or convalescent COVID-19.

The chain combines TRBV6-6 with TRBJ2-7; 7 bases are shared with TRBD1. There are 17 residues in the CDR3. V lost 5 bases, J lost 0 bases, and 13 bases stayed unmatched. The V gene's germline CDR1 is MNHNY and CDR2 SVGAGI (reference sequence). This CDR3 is CASSPRGGQRNSYEQYF. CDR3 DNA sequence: TGTGCCAGCAGTCCGCGAGGGGGACAGAGAAACTCCTACGAGCAGTACTTC.

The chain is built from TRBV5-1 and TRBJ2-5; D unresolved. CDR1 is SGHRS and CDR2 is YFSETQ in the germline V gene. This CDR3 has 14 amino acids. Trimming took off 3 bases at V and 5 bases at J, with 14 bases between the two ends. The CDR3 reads CASSSVPTGETQYF. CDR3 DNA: TGCGCCAGCAGCTCAGTTCCGACGGGTGAGACCCAGTACTTC.

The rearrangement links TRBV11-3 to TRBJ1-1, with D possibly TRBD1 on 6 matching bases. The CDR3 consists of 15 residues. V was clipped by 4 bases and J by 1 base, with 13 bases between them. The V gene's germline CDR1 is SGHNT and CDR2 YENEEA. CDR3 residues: CASSSSRGPNTEAFF. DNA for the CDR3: TGTGCCAGCAGCTCCTCCAGGGGCCCGAACACTGAAGCTTTCTTT.

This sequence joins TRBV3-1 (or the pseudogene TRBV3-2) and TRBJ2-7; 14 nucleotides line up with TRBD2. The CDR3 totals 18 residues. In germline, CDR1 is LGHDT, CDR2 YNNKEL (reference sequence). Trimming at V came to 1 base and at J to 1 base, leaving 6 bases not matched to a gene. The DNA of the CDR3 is TGTGCCAGCAGCCAAGGGACTAGCGGGAGGATTAGTTCCTACGAGCAGTACTTC. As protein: CASSQGTSGRISSYEQYF.

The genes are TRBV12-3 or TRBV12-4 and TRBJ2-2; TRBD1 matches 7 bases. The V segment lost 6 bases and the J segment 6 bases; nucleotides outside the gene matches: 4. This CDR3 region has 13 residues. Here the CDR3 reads CASREQGPGELFF. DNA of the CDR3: TGTGCCAGCAGAGAACAGGGGCCCGGGGAGCTGTTTTTT.

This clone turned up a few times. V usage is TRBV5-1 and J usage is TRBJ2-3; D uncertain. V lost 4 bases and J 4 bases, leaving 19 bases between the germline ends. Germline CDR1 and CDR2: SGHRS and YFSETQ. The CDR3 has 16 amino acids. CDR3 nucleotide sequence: TGCGCCAGCAGCCGCGAATCGGCAGGCGTGTCAGATACGCAGTATTTT. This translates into CASSRESAGVSDTQYF.

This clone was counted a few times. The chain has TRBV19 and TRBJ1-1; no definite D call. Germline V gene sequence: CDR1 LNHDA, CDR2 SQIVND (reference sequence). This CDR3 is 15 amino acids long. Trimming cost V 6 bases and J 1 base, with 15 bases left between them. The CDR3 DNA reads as TGTGCCAGTAGATTTCGAGGAGGATCGAACACTGAAGCTTTCTTT. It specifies CASRFRGGSNTEAFF.

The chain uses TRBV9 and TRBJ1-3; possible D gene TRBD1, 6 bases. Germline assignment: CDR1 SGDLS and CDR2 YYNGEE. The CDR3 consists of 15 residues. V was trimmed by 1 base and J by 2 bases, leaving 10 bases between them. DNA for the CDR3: TGTGCCAGCAGCGTAACAGGGTTACCTGGAAACACCATATATTTT. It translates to CASSVTGLPGNTIYF.

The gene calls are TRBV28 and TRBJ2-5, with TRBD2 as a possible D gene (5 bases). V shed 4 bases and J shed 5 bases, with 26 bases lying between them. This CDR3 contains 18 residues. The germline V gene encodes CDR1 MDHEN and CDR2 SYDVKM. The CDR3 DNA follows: TGTGCCAGCAGTTCGCTATCGTTTCGTAGGACTCTGGGGGAGACCCAGTACTTC. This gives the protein CASSSLSFRRTLGETQYF.